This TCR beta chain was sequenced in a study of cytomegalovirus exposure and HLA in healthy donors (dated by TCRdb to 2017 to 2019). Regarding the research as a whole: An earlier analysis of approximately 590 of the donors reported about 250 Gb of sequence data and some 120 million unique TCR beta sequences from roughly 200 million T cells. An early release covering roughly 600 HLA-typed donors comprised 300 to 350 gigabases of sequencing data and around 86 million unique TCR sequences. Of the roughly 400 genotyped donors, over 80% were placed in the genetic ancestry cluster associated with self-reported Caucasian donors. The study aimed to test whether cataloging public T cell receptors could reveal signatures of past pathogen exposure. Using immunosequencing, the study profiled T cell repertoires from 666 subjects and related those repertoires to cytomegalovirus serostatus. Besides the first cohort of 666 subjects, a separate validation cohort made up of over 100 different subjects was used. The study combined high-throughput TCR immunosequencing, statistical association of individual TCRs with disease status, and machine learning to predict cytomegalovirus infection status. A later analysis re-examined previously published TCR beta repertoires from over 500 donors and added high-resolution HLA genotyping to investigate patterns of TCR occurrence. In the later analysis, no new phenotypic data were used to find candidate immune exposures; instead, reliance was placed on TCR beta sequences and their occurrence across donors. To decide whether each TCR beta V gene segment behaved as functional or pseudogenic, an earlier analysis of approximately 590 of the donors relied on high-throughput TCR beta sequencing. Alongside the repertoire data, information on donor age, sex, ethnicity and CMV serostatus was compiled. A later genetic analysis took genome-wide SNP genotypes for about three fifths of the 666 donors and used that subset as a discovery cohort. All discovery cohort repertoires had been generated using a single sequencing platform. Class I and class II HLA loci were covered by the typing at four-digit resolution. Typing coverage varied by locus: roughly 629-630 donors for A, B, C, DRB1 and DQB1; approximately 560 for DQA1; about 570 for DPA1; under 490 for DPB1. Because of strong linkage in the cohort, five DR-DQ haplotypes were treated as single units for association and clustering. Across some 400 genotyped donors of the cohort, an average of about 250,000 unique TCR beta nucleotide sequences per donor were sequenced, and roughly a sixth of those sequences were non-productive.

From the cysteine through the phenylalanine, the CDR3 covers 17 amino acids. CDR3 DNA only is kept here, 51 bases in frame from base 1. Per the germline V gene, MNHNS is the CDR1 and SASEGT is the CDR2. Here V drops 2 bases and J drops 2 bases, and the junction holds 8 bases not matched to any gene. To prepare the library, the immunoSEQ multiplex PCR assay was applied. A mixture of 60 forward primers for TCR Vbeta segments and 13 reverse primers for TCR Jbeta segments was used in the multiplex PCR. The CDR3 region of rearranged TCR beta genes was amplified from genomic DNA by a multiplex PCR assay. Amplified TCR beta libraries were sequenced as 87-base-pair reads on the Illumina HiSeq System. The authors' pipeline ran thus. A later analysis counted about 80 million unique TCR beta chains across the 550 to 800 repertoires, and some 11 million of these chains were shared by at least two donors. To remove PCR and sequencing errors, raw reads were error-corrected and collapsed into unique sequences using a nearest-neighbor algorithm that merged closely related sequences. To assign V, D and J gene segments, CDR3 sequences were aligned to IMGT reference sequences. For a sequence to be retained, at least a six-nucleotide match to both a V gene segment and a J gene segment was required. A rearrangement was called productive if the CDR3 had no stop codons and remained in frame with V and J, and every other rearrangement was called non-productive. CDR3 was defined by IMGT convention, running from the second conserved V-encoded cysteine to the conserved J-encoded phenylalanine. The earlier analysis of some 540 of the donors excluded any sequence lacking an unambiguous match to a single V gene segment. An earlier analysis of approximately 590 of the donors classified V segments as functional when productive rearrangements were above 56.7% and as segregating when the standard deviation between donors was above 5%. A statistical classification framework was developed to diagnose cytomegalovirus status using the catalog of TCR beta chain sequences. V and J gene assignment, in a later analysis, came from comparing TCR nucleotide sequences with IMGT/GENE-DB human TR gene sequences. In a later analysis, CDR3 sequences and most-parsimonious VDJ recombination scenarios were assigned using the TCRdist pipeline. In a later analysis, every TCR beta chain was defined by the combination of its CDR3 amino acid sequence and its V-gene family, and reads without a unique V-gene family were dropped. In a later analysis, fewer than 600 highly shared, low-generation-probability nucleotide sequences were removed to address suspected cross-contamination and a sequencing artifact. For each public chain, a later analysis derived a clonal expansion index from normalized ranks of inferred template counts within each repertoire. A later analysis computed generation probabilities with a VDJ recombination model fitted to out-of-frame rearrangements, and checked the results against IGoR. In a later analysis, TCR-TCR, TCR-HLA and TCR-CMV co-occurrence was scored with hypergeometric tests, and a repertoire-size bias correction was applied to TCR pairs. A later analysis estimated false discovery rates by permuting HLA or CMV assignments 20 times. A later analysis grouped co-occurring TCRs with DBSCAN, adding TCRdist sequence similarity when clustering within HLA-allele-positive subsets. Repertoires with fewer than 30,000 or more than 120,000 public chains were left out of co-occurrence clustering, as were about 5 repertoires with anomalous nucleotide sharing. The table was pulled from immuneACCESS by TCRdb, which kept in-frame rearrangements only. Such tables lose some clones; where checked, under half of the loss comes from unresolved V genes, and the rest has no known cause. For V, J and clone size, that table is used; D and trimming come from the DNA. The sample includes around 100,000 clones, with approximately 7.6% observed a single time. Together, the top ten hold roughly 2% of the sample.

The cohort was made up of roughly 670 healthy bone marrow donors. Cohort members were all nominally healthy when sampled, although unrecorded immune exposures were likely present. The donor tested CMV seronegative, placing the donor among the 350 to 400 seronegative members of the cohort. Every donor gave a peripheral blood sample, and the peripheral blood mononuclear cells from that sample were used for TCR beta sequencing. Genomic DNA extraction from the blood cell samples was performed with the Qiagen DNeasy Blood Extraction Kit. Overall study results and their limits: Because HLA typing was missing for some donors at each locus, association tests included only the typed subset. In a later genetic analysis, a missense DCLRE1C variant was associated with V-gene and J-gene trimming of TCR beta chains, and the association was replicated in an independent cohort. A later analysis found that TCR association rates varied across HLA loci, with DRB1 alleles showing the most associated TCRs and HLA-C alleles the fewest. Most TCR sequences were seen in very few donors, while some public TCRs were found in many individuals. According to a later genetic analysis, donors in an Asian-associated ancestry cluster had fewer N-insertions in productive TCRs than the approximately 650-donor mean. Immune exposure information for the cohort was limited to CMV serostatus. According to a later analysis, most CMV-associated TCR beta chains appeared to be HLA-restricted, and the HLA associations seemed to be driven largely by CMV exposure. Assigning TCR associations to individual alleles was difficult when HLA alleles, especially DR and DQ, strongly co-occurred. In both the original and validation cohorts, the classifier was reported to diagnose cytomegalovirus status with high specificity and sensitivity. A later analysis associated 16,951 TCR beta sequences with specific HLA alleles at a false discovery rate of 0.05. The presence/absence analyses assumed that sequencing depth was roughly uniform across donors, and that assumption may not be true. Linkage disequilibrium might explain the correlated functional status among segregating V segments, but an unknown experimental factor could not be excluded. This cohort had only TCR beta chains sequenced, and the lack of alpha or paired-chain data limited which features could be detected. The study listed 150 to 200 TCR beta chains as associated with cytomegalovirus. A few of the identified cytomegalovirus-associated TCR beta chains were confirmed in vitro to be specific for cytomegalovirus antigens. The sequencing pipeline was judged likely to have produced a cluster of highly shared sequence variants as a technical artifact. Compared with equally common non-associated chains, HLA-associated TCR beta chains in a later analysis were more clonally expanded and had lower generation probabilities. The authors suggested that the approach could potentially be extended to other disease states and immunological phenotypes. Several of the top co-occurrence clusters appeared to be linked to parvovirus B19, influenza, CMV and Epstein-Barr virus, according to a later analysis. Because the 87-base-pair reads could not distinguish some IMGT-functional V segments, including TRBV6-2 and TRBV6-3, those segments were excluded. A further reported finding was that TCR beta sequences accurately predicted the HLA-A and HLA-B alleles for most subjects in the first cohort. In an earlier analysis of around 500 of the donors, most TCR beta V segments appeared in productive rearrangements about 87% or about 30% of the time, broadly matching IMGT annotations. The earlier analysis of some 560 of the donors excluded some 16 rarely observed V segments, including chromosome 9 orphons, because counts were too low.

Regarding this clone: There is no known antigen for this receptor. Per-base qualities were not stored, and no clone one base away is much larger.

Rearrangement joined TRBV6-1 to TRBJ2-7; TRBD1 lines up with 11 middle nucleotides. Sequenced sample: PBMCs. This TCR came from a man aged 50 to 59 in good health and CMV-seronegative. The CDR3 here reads CASSEKVGQGATYEQYF. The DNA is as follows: TGTGCCAGCAGTGAAAAGGTCGGACAGGGGGCCACCTACGAGCAGTACTTC.